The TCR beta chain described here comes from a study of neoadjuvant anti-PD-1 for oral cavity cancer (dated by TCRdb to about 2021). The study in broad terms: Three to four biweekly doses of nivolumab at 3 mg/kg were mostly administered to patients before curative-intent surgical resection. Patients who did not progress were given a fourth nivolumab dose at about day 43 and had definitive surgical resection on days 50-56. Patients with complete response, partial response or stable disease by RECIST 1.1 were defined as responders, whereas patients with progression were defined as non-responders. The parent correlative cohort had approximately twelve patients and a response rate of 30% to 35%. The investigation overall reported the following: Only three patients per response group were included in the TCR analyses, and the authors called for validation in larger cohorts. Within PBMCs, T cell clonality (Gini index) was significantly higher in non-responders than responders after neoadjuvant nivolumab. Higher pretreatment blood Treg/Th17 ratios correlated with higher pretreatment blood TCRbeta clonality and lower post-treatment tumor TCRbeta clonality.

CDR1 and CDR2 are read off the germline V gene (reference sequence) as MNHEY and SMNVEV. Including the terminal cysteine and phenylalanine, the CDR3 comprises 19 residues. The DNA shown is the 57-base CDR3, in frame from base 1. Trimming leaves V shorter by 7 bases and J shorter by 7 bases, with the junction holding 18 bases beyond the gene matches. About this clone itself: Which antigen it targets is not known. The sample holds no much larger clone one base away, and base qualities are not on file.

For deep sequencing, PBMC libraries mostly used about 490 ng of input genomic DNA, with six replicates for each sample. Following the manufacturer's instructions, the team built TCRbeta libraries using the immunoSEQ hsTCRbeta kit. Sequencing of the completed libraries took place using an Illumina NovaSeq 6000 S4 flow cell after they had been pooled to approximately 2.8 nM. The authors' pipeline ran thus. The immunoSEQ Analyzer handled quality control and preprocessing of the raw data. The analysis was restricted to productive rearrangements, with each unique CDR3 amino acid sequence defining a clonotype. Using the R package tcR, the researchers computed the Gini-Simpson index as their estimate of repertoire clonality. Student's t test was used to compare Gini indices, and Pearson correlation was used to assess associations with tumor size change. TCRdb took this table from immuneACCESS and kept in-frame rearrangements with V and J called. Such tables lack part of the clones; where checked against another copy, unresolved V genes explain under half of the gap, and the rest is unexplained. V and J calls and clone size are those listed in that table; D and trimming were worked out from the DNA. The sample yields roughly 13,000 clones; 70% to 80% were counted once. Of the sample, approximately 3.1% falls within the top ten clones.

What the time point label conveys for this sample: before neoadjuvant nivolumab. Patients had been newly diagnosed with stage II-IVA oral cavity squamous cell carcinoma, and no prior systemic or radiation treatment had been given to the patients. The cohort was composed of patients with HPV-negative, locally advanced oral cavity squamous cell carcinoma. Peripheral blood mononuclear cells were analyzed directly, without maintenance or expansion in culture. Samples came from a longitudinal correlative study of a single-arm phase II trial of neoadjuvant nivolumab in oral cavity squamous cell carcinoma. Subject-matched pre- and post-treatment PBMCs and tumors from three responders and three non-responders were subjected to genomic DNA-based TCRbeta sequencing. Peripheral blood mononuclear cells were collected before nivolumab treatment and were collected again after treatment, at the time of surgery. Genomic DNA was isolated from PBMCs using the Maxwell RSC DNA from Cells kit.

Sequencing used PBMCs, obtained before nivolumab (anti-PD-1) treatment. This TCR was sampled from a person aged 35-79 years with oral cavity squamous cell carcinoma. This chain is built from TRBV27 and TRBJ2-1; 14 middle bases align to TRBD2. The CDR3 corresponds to CASTPRGTSGRPPRNEQFF. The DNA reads TGTGCCAGCACCCCCCGGGGGACTAGCGGGAGACCACCGAGGAATGAGCAGTTCTTC.